The 32 T cell receptor beta chains below all came from one sample that was sequenced in a study of breast tumors, draining lymph nodes, adjacent tissues. TCRdb recomputed calls from the multiplex PCR reads with MiXCR, one row per CDR3 protein. The sample yields about 89,000 distinct CDR3 sequences, approximately 31% seen once. The lymph nodes were axillary draining lymph nodes from breast cancer patients. The material sequenced was axillary lymph node tissue. The source is a female donor with breast cancer. Some clones in this sample may be carry-over from other donors' samples.

This clonotype was counted ten times or more. The chain combines TRBV29-1 with TRBJ2-2, with D hard to call. Germline CDR1 SQVTM, CDR2 ANQGSEA. Between the trimmed V and J ends, which lost 5 bases and 7 bases, there was a span of 11 bases. The CDR3 covers 12 residues. CDR3 nucleotides: TGCAGCGTTCTTTGGAAGAGCGGGGAGCTGTTTTTT. This translates into CSVLWKSGELFF.

This clonotype occurred many times. The rearrangement joins TRBV6-6 to TRBJ2-7, with 8 nucleotides matching TRBD1. The CDR3 consists of 12 residues. Germline CDR1 reads MNHNY; CDR2 reads SVGAGI (reference sequence). J lost 3 bases, V lost 10 bases, and 5 bases had no gene match. The CDR3 DNA reads TGTGCCACCGGACAGGGAGGCTACGAGCAGTACTTC. This codes for CATGQGGYEQYF.

This clonotype was detected ten times or more. The V call is TRBV6-5, the J call TRBJ2-1; 7 bases line up with TRBD1. This CDR3 contains 15 residues. CDR1 MNHEY and CDR2 SVGAGI come from the germline V gene. The J segment lost 6 bases and the V segment lost 5 bases, leaving 10 bases of the junction unmatched. The CDR3 DNA is TGTGCCAGCAGTCCCGCCCGGGACAGTATCAATGAGCAGTTCTTC. This sequence encodes CASSPARDSINEQFF.

The sample holds many counts of this clonotype. The genes are TRBV5-1 and TRBJ2-3; TRBD1 is a possible D gene (6 bases). There are 15 residues in the CDR3. Between the trimmed V and J ends, which lost 2 bases and 4 bases, there was a span of 14 bases. Germline lookup yields CDR1 SGHRS and CDR2 YFSETQ. The CDR3 DNA follows: TGCGCCAGCAGCTTACAGGGAAGTATGGCAGATACGCAGTATTTT. Its protein product is CASSLQGSMADTQYF.

This clonotype was detected only once. An end of the junction does not agree with germline; a read error may underlie this. The chain recombines TRBV20-1 with TRBJ2-1; no clear D gene. CDR1 DFQATT and CDR2 SNEGSKA come from the germline V gene (reference sequence). The CDR3 loop spans 13 amino acids. Here the CDR3 DNA reads TGCAGTGCTAGAGTGATTAGCAGGTACGAGCAGCTCTTC. It yields the protein CSARVISRYEQLF.

The table lists this clonotype with many counts. The chain couples TRBV9 to TRBJ1-2, with D tentatively TRBD1 (5 bases). The length of the CDR3 is 13 residues. Trimming pared 0 bases from V and 4 bases from J, leaving 7 bases between. Germline V CDR1 and CDR2: SGDLS, YYNGEE. CDR3 DNA: TGTGCCAGCAGCGTAGATGACAGCTATGGCTACACCTTC. The encoded protein is CASSVDDSYGYTF. The full variable domain, completed using reference TRBV9 and TRBJ1-2, is DSGVTQTPKHLITATGQRVTLRCSPRSGDLSVYWYQQSLDQGLQFLIQYYNGEERAKGNILERFSAQQFPDLHSELNLSSLELGDSALYFCASSVDDSYGYTFGSGTRLTVV.

This clonotype was counted many times. The V call is TRBV7-3, the J call TRBJ1-3; D is possibly TRBD1 (5 bases). The CDR3 sequence is 14 residues long. Per germline, CDR1 SGHTA and CDR2 FQGTGA. V was clipped by 2 bases and J by 3 bases, with 8 bases between them. Here the CDR3 DNA reads TGTGCCAGCAGCTTACTAGGGGATGGAAACACCATATATTTT. Translation gives CASSLLGDGNTIYF.

This clonotype was observed at least ten times. J is TRBJ2-1 and V is TRBV20-1; D is uncertain. The CDR3 runs 16 residues. CDR1 is DFQATT, CDR2 SNEGSKA, per germline (reference sequence). The V gene lost 0 bases and the J gene lost 2 bases, with 14 bases spanning the gap. The CDR3: CSARDSHTSAYNEQFF. The CDR3 DNA follows: TGCAGTGCTAGAGATAGTCACACCTCCGCCTACAATGAGCAGTTCTTC.

This clonotype was counted at least ten times. J is TRBJ2-7 and V is TRBV7-9; the D gene could be TRBD1 or TRBD2 (5 bases each). The CDR3 runs to 12 residues. Germline values: CDR1 SEHNR, CDR2 FQNEAQ (reference sequence). Trimming shortened V by 3 bases and J by 4 bases, and 7 bases separated the two germline ends. The chain's CDR3 is CASSLGVYEQYF. CDR3 nucleotide sequence: TGTGCCAGCAGCTTGGGGGTTTACGAGCAGTACTTC.

This clonotype appeared many times. This clone may be a read error of a much larger clone one base away. CDR3 amino acids: CSARGQGNTTYF. The DNA for the CDR3 is TGCAGTGCGCGGGGACAGGGAAACACCACATATTTT. The J gene is TRBJ1-3, the V gene TRBV20-1; 9 bases map to TRBD1. Germline loops: CDR1 DFQATT, CDR2 SNEGSKA (reference sequence). The CDR3 contains 12 residues.

Ten or more counts support this clonotype. V usage is TRBV10-3 and J usage is TRBJ1-4, with a weak D call TRBD1 (5 bases). Deletions cut 8 bases from V and 4 bases from J, with 17 bases between. Germline V gives CDR1 ENHRY, CDR2 SYGVKD. This CDR3 region has 15 residues. CDR3 nucleotide sequence: TGTGCCATCTACGGTGGGGCGCCCAGTAATGAAAAACTGTTTTTT. Translation: CAIYGGAPSNEKLFF.

This clonotype was seen ten or more times. V is TRBV18 and J is TRBJ2-5; TRBD1 aligns across 11 bases. The V gene's germline CDR1 is KGHSH and CDR2 LQKENI. V was pared by 3 bases and J by 7 bases, with 16 bases of the junction left unmatched. The CDR3 is made up of 18 amino acids. The CDR3 spells CASSPTQLGQGARGTQYF. CDR3 sequence (DNA): TGTGCCAGCTCACCGACACAGCTAGGACAGGGGGCGCGAGGGACCCAGTACTTC.

The chain has TRBV6-1 and TRBJ2-5; possible D gene TRBD2, 5 bases. The germline CDR1 and CDR2 sequences are MNHNS and SASEGT. V was trimmed by 5 bases and J by 5 bases, leaving 24 bases between them. CDR3 length equals 17 residues. The CDR3 protein is CASSHARMGGSRETQYF. CDR3 DNA sequence: TGTGCCAGCAGTCACGCCCGAATGGGTGGGAGTCGTGAGACCCAGTACTTC.

This clonotype was recorded many times. This sequence joins TRBV2 and TRBJ1-5; the D gene is possibly TRBD1 (5 bases). Germline CDR1 SNHLY, CDR2 FYNNEI. V gave up 4 bases and J gave up 5 bases, with 9 bases separating them. The CDR3 has 13 amino acids. The CDR3 region has the DNA TGTGCCAGCAGTGGAGGGGAGGATCAGCCCCAGCATTTT. This encodes CASSGGEDQPQHF.

In regard to this clonotype: The junction does not match germline at one end; this may be a read error. This chain links TRBV5-1 with TRBJ1-4; perhaps TRBD1 as D (5 bases). CDR3 size: 18 residues. Germline CDR1 SGHRS, CDR2 YFSETQ. The DNA of the CDR3 is TGCGCCAGCAGCTTGGGGGGCGAGGGGCGCAAAACTAATGAAAAACTGTCTTTT. Translating gives CASSLGGEGRKTNEKLSF.

This clonotype was recorded once. A much bigger clone sits one base away, suggesting this may be a read error. This rearrangement joins TRBV28 to TRBJ2-1; the match to TRBD2 covers 8 bases. CDR1 and CDR2 (germline): MDHEN, SYDVKM. CDR3 size: 15 residues. The V segment lost 8 bases and the J segment 2 bases; nucleotides outside the gene matches: 8. The CDR3 DNA reads as TGTGCCAGCTTCAGTCTAGCGGGCCCCTACAATGAGCAGTTCTTC. Protein product: CASFSLAGPYNEQFF.

The V call is TRBV20-1, the J call TRBJ1-1; possibly TRBD1 for D (5 bases). The V and J ends lost 6 bases and 3 bases respectively, with 14 bases between them. Germline CDR1 is DFQATT and CDR2 is SNEGSKA (reference sequence). This CDR3 comprises 13 residues. CDR3 DNA sequence: TGCAGTGCCCCTACCCTGGGGCACACTGAAGCTTTCTTT. Protein: CSAPTLGHTEAFF.

For this clonotype: One end of the junction varies from germline; a read error may be responsible. The rearrangement uses TRBV12-3 or TRBV12-4 and TRBJ1-5, with unresolved D. The CDR3 is 14 residues long. The CDR3 sequence is CASSIGRRSSPQRF. CDR3 nucleotides: TGTGCCAGCAGTATCGGCAGGCGTAGTTCGCCCCAGCGTTTT.

This clonotype has a count of ten or more. This rearrangement joins TRBV15 to TRBJ2-3; D gene ambiguous. V lost 5 bases and J lost 1, with 7 bases in between. Germline CDR1 and CDR2: LNHNV and YYDKDF (reference sequence). The CDR3 extends over 13 amino acids. CDR3 sequence reads: CATSVKRTDTQYF. CDR3 nucleotide sequence: TGTGCCACCAGCGTCAAACGCACAGATACGCAGTATTTT.

This clonotype showed up many times. The chain joins TRBV5-1 to TRBJ2-7; D might be TRBD2 (6 bases). Germline V gene sequence: CDR1 SGHRS, CDR2 YFSETQ. V was clipped by 4 bases and J by 2 bases, with 16 bases between them. This CDR3 is built from 15 residues. The CDR3 here is CASSGGTHGTYEQYF. The DNA of the CDR3 is TGCGCCAGCAGCGGCGGGACTCACGGCACCTACGAGCAGTACTTC.

This clonotype was found a few times. This chain joins TRBV18 and TRBJ2-5, with D maybe TRBD1 (6 bases). Germline lookup yields CDR1 KGHSH and CDR2 LQKENI. V lost 5 bases to trimming and J lost 4 bases, with 26 bases between them. This CDR3 spans 18 amino acids. The DNA of the CDR3 is TGTGCCAGCTCAGCGGAACCGGGACAAGTAATATCCCGAGAGACCCAGTACTTC. This translates into CASSAEPGQVISRETQYF.

This clonotype was seen ten or more times. The J gene is TRBJ2-3, the V gene TRBV7-9, with 8 positions matching TRBD2. The CDR3 length is 12 residues. J was trimmed by 13 bases and V by 6 bases; bases with no gene match: 9. Germline V gene lookup returns CDR1 SEHNR and CDR2 FQNEAQ (reference sequence). The CDR3 loop reads CASRLAAGVKYF. The CDR3 DNA is TGTGCCAGCAGGCTGGCAGCGGGAGTCAAGTATTTT.

CDR3 in amino acids: CASSLWNTEAFF. For the CDR3, the DNA is TGTGCCAGTAGTCTCTGGAACACTGAAGCTTTCTTT. The V gene is TRBV19, the J gene TRBJ1-1; D call uncertain. The germline V and J ends were trimmed by 5 bases and 1 base, with 5 bases remaining between them. Germline V gene lookup returns CDR1 LNHDA and CDR2 SQIVND (reference sequence). The CDR3 is 12 residues long. Based on the CDR3 plus reference TRBV19 and TRBJ1-1, the full variable domain is DGGITQSPKYLFRKEGQNVTLSCEQNLNHDAMYWYRQDPGQGLRLIYYSQIVNDFQKGDIAEGYSVSREKKESFPLTVTSAQKNPTAFYLCASSLWNTEAFFGQGTRLTVV.

In this sample, this clonotype turned up many times. The genes are TRBV6-1 and TRBJ2-3, with 12 bases matching TRBD2. CDR3 size: 14 residues. Germline V lookup: CDR1 MNHNS, CDR2 SASEGT. J was trimmed by 4 bases and V by 6 bases; bases with no gene match: 2. Here the CDR3 reads CASRLAGGPDTQYF. The CDR3 region has the DNA TGTGCCAGCAGGCTAGCGGGAGGGCCAGATACGCAGTATTTT.

This clonotype came up many times. This chain joins TRBV6-2 or TRBV6-3 and TRBJ2-7; no definite D call. The germline V gene has CDR1 MNHEY and CDR2 SVGEGT. The germline V and J ends were trimmed by 6 bases and 0 bases, with 6 bases remaining between them. This CDR3 is built from 12 residues. As DNA, the CDR3 is TGTGCCAGCAGAACAGTCTCCTACGAGCAGTACTTC. This sequence encodes CASRTVSYEQYF.

J is TRBJ2-7 and V is TRBV2, with 8 bases identical to TRBD1. The CDR3 loop spans 15 amino acids. V trimming: 7 bases; J trimming: 3 bases; junction bases outside the gene matches: 11. Germline CDR1 is SNHLY and CDR2 is FYNNEI. The CDR3, as DNA: TGTGCCAGCATAGGAACAGGGGGTAAACTCTACGAGCAGTACTTC. It encodes CASIGTGGKLYEQYF.

Many counts were recorded for this clonotype. The CDR3 DNA sequence: TGTGCCAGCAGCTCCGGACTAGCGGCCGGGGAGCTGTTTTTT. Encoded protein: CASSSGLAAGELFF. The chain is built from TRBV9 and TRBJ2-2, with 10 bases matching TRBD2. The germline CDR1 and CDR2 sequences are SGDLS and YYNGEE. V shed 4 bases, J shed 6 bases, and the junction held 3 bases outside the gene matches. The CDR3 covers 14 residues.

The table lists this clonotype with many counts. This chain uses TRBV6-2 or TRBV6-3 with TRBJ1-2, with a weak D call TRBD1 (5 bases). Trimming shortened V by 5 bases and J by 7 bases, and 11 bases separated the two germline ends. There are 12 residues in the CDR3. Germline V gene sequence: CDR1 MNHEY, CDR2 SVGEGT. CDR3 residues: CASSRGTLGYTF. In DNA, the CDR3 is TGTGCCAGCAGTCGTGGGACTCTTGGCTACACCTTC.

This clonotype was recorded at least ten times. This chain links TRBV10-3 with TRBJ2-2; 11 positions agree with TRBD2. After removal of 8 bases from V and 2 bases from J, the junction contained 7 bases not matched to a gene. Germline V gives CDR1 ENHRY, CDR2 SYGVKD. This CDR3 comprises 16 residues. The CDR3 DNA sequence: TGTGCCATCGGGACTAGCGGAGCCTTTAACACCGGGGAGCTGTTTTTT. It codes for CAIGTSGAFNTGELFF.

This clonotype was counted ten times or more. It may be a read error: a sequence one base away is much more abundant. This chain connects TRBV20-1 to TRBJ2-7; D tentatively reads TRBD1 or TRBD2 (6 bases each). The germline gives CDR1 DFQATT, CDR2 SNEGSKA (reference sequence). The CDR3 runs to 14 residues. The CDR3 DNA follows: TGCAGTGCCCCGGGGGACAAGAGCTCCTCCGAGCAGTACTTC. This codes for CSAPGDKSSSEQYF.

Ten or more counts support this clonotype. The rearrangement links TRBV19 to TRBJ2-1; D gene unclear. The germline V gene encodes CDR1 LNHDA and CDR2 SQIVND (reference sequence). This CDR3 is built from 12 residues. Deletions cut 4 bases from V and 10 bases from J, with 11 bases between. CDR3 sequence: CASSRQVGEQFF. The CDR3 DNA is TGTGCCAGTAGTAGGCAGGTAGGCGAGCAGTTCTTC.

This chain uses TRBV7-2 with TRBJ1-6; a possible D gene is TRBD1 (6 bases). The CDR3 has 15 residues. Germline V gene sequence: CDR1 SGHTA, CDR2 FQGNSA. V lost 1 base to trimming and J lost 9 bases, with 13 bases between them. The CDR3 DNA reads as TGTGCCAGCAGCTTAGAACAGGGCGGCGGTTCACCCCTCCACTTT. Residues: CASSLEQGGGSPLHF.